This entry describes one TCR beta chain. V was pared by 1 base and J by 4 bases, with 5 bases of the junction left unmatched. CDR3 length equals 16 residues. Germline CDR1 reads SEHNR; CDR2 reads FQNEAQ (reference sequence). This entry comes from a study of blood T cell repertoires in COVID-19. Background on the study: Some COVID-19 samples were acute and others convalescent; all came from the United States, Italy and Spain. Sample material is recorded as cDNA or gDNA derived from T cells, B-cell-depleted T cells, or PBMCs.

Using immunoSEQ multiplex PCR, the repertoire was profiled, and TCRdb retains in-frame clones only, with some absent. The table records around 250,000 clones, over 75% of them present only once. This receptor was obtained from a man aged 50-60 years with active or convalescent COVID-19. The sequenced material came from peripheral blood. The chain carries TRBV7-9 and TRBJ1-5; 9 bases map to TRBD1. The CDR3 DNA follows: TGTGCCAGCAGCTTAGGAGGGACAGGGATAAATCAGCCCCAGCATTTT. The encoded protein is CASSLGGTGINQPQHF.